Listed below are T cell receptor beta chains from one sample, sequenced in a study of CD8 T cells in Susac syndrome. TCRdb re-called the immunoSEQ multiplex PCR reads through MiXCR, storing one row per CDR3 protein. The sample records 250,000 to 300,000 distinct CDR3 sequences, 89% being singletons. Sample: CD8+ T cells from PBMCs. The receptor source for this set is a human donor with multiple sclerosis. The CDR3 runs from the conserved cysteine through the conserved F or W. The D gene is left open where the match is weak. Size is omitted from some rows. Given values are once, few, many or a class for expanded clones.

J	D	size	V	CDR3	DNA
TRBJ2-1	-	few	TRBV6-5	CASSYGGPYNEQFF	TGTGCCAGCAGTTACGGGGGCCCCTACAATGAGCAGTTCTTC
TRBJ2-3	TRBD2	-	TRBV27	CASSEREGLFSQYF	TGTGCCAGCAGCGAGCGGGAGGGCCTGTTCTCGCAGTATTTT
TRBJ1-2	TRBD1	-	TRBV28	CASSSTGWNGYTF	TGTGCCAGCAGTTCGACAGGGTGGAATGGCTACACCTTC
TRBJ1-3	TRBD1	-	TRBV28	CASSDRGPRNTIYF	TGTGCCAGCAGCGACAGGGGGCCTAGAAACACCATATATTTT
TRBJ2-3	TRBD2	-	TRBV14	CASSQGLAFSDTQYF	TGTGCCAGCAGCCAAGGACTAGCCTTCTCAGATACGCAGTATTTT
TRBJ1-5	TRBD1	-	TRBV3-1	CASSQTGTADQPQHF	TGTGCCAGCAGCCAAACTGGGACAGCCGATCAGCCCCAGCATTTT
TRBJ2-7	TRBD1	-	TRBV11-3	CASSMGRQGTYEQYF	TGTGCCAGCAGCATGGGAAGACAGGGCACCTACGAGCAGTACTTC
TRBJ2-5	-	-	TRBV9	CASSVAAGQTETQYF	TGTGCCAGCAGCGTAGCAGCCGGACAGACCGAGACCCAGTACTTC
TRBJ2-5	-	-	TRBV20-1	CSARDRAPTETQYF	TGCAGTGCTAGAGATCGGGCCCCGACCGAGACCCAGTACTTC
TRBJ1-5	-	-	TRBV7-9	CASSPLGGAQHF	TGTGCCAGCAGTCCCCTCGGGGGGGCCCAGCATTTT
TRBJ1-1	-	-	TRBV28	CASSPGTMDLNTEAFF	TGTGCCAGCAGTCCAGGAACCATGGATTTGAACACTGAAGCTTTCTTT
TRBJ1-5	-	-	TRBV2	CASSADGDSNQPQHF	TGTGCCAGCAGTGCGGACGGGGATAGCAATCAGCCCCAGCATTTT
TRBJ2-7	-	-	TRBV19	CASSRRGKQYF	TGTGCCAGTAGTCGGAGGGGGAAGCAGTACTTC
TRBJ2-5	-	few	TRBV7-2	CASSLFGSQETQYF	TGTGCCAGCAGCTTATTTGGTTCACAAGAGACCCAGTACTTC
TRBJ2-7	-	-	TRBV5-4	CASSLAWDLSYEQYF	TGTGCCAGCAGCTTGGCCTGGGACTTATCCTACGAGCAGTACTTC
TRBJ2-1	-	-	TRBV7-8	CASSLAGNSYNEQFF	TGTGCCAGCAGCTTAGCTGGGAACTCCTACAATGAGCAGTTCTTC
TRBJ2-3	-	few	TRBV5-5	CASSLVPEADTQYF	TGTGCCAGCAGCTTGGTTCCGGAGGCAGATACGCAGTATTTT
TRBJ2-7	-	few	TRBV20-1	CSEEDLRSYEQYF	TGCAGTGAAGAGGACTTGCGTTCCTACGAGCAGTACTTC
TRBJ1-1	-	-	TRBV6-2/TRBV6-3	CASSYPPGTNTEAFF	TGTGCCAGCAGTTACCCTCCGGGTACCAACACTGAAGCTTTCTTT
TRBJ2-1	TRBD2	-	TRBV29-1	CSVEDLGVAGSSYNEQFF	TGCAGCGTTGAAGATCTGGGAGTAGCGGGTTCCTCCTACAATGAGCAGTTCTTC
TRBJ2-3	-	-	TRBV20-1	CSASPRGRQWADTQYF	TGCAGTGCTAGCCCCCGTGGTAGGCAGTGGGCAGATACGCAGTATTTT